This T cell receptor (beta chain) derives from a study of cytomegalovirus exposure and HLA in healthy donors (dated by TCRdb to about 2017). A note on the overall study: An earlier analysis of fewer than 750 of the donors reported around 280 Gb of sequence data and 117 million unique TCR beta sequences obtained from about 180 million T cells. To predict cytomegalovirus infection status, the study brought together high-throughput TCR immunosequencing, statistical association of individual TCRs with disease status, and machine learning. The later analysis used no new phenotypic data to find candidate immune exposures, relying instead on TCR beta sequences and their occurrence across donors. In a later analysis, previously published TCR beta repertoires from 666 donors were re-analyzed and high-resolution HLA genotyping was added so that TCR occurrence patterns could be studied. Along with the approximately 700-subject first cohort, a separate validation cohort of over a hundred different subjects was used. Four to six DR-DQ haplotypes were handled as single units for association and clustering, since linkage in the cohort was strong. Across 300 to 500 genotyped donors of the cohort, an average of approximately 200,000 unique TCR beta nucleotide sequences per donor were sequenced, and roughly a sixth of those sequences were non-productive. Genome-wide SNP genotypes for about 65% of the 666 donors were used in a later genetic analysis, which treated that subset as a discovery cohort. Donor age, sex, ethnicity and CMV serostatus were compiled alongside the repertoire data. Typing coverage differed by locus: A, B, C, DRB1 and DQB1 were typed in about 620-630 donors, DQA1 in 500 to 550, DPA1 in 606, and DPB1 in roughly 470. The T cell repertoires of 666 subjects were profiled by immunosequencing and related to cytomegalovirus serostatus. All discovery cohort repertoires had been generated on a single sequencing platform. Class I and class II HLA loci were covered by the typing at four-digit resolution. The study aimed to test whether cataloging public T cell receptors could reveal signatures of past pathogen exposure. An early release that covered more than 550 HLA-typed donors contained about 290 gigabases of sequencing data and 65 million to 100 million unique TCR sequences. The genetic ancestry cluster associated with self-reported Caucasian donors included 81% of the roughly 410 genotyped donors. An earlier analysis of some 500 of the donors used high-throughput TCR beta sequencing to judge whether each TCR beta V gene segment behaved as functional or pseudogenic.

About this clone: The specificity of this receptor is unknown. Base-call qualities are not available, and no considerably larger clone is one nucleotide away.

In total, about 650 healthy bone marrow donors made up the cohort. All cohort members were sampled while nominally healthy, although unrecorded immune exposures were likely present. The donor tested CMV seronegative and was one of the 352 seronegative cohort members. Each donor provided a peripheral blood sample, and peripheral blood mononuclear cells were used for TCR beta sequencing. The Qiagen DNeasy Blood Extraction Kit was used to extract genomic DNA from the blood cell samples. Library preparation employed the immunoSEQ multiplex PCR assay. For the multiplex PCR, a mixture combining 60 forward primers for TCR Vbeta segments and 13 reverse primers for TCR Jbeta segments was used. The CDR3 region of rearranged TCR beta genes was amplified from genomic DNA by a multiplex PCR assay. Amplified TCR beta libraries were sequenced as 87-base-pair reads on the Illumina HiSeq System. In the paper's pipeline: In a later analysis, some 80 million unique TCR beta chains were counted across the approximately 670 repertoires, and about 10 million of these chains were shared by at least two donors. Raw reads were error-corrected and collapsed into unique sequences by a nearest-neighbor algorithm in which closely related sequences were merged to remove PCR and sequencing errors. To assign V, D and J gene segments, CDR3 sequences were aligned to IMGT reference sequences. For a sequence to be retained, at least a six-nucleotide match to both a V gene segment and a J gene segment was required. Rearrangements were classified as productive when the CDR3 lacked stop codons and remained in frame with V and J, and all other rearrangements were classified as non-productive. Following IMGT convention, CDR3 was defined as the stretch from the second conserved V-encoded cysteine up to the conserved J-encoded phenylalanine. In an earlier analysis of more than 550 of the donors, sequences lacking an unambiguous match to a single V gene segment were excluded. In an earlier analysis of 587 of the donors, V segments were called functional above 56.7% productive rearrangements and were called segregating when the between-donor standard deviation exceeded 5%. To diagnose cytomegalovirus status from the catalog of TCR beta chain sequences, a statistical classification framework was built. V and J gene assignment, in a later analysis, came from comparing TCR nucleotide sequences with IMGT/GENE-DB human TR gene sequences. The TCRdist pipeline was used in a later analysis to assign CDR3 sequences and most-parsimonious VDJ recombination scenarios. In a later analysis, each TCR beta chain was defined by its CDR3 amino acid sequence together with its V-gene family, and reads lacking a unique V-gene family were excluded. In a later analysis, around 600 highly shared, low-generation-probability nucleotide sequences were removed to address suspected cross-contamination and a sequencing artifact. For each public chain, a later analysis derived a clonal expansion index from normalized ranks of inferred template counts within each repertoire. A later analysis computed generation probabilities with a VDJ recombination model fitted to out-of-frame rearrangements, and checked the results against IGoR. A later analysis scored TCR-TCR, TCR-HLA and TCR-CMV co-occurrence with hypergeometric tests, applying a repertoire-size bias correction to TCR pairs. A later analysis estimated false discovery rates by permuting HLA or CMV assignments 20 times. In a later analysis, co-occurring TCRs were grouped with DBSCAN, and TCRdist sequence similarity was added when clustering was performed within HLA-allele-positive subsets. Repertoires with fewer than 30,000 or more than 120,000 public chains, plus five repertoires with anomalous nucleotide sharing, were excluded from co-occurrence clustering. Entries here come from immuneACCESS through TCRdb and include only in-frame sequences with V and J called. Some clones fail to appear in such tables; in the studies checked, an unresolved V gene covers under half of the shortfall, and the cause of the remainder is unknown. V and J calls and clone size are as listed in that table; D and trimming were resolved from the DNA. The sample records under 200,000 clones, around three quarters of which are singletons. Approximately 0.73% of the sample lies in the top ten.

From the cysteine through the phenylalanine, the CDR3 covers 14 amino acids. Kept here is only the CDR3 DNA, which spans 42 bases and is read in frame from base 1. From a lookup of the germline V gene (reference sequence), CDR1 and CDR2 are MNHNY and SVGAGI. The germline ends are 20 bases apart after V is trimmed by 7 bases and J by 8 bases. Summary of the overall study and its limitations: In both the original and validation cohorts, the classifier was reported to diagnose cytomegalovirus status with high specificity and sensitivity. Presence/absence analyses assumed roughly uniform sequencing depth across donors, an assumption that may not hold. According to a later analysis, TCR association rates differed among HLA loci, with DRB1 alleles showing the most associated TCRs and HLA-C alleles showing the fewest. Correlated functional status among segregating V segments might reflect linkage disequilibrium, but an unknown experimental factor could not be ruled out. In a later analysis, most CMV-associated TCR beta chains were found to appear HLA-restricted, with HLA associations seemingly driven largely by CMV exposure. In a later genetic analysis, fewer N-insertions in productive TCRs were reported among donors in an Asian-associated ancestry cluster than the roughly 700-donor mean. Most TCR sequences were seen in very few donors, while some public TCRs were found in many individuals. CMV serostatus was the only immune exposure information available for the cohort. A few of the identified cytomegalovirus-associated TCR beta chains were confirmed in vitro to be specific for cytomegalovirus antigens. A later analysis associated about 18,000 TCR beta sequences with specific HLA alleles at a false discovery rate of 0.05. When HLA alleles, especially DR and DQ, strongly co-occurred, TCR associations were difficult to assign to individual alleles. The cohort was sequenced for TCR beta chains only, and without alpha or paired-chain data the features that could be detected were limited. Several of the top co-occurrence clusters appeared to be linked to parvovirus B19, influenza, CMV and Epstein-Barr virus, according to a later analysis. The study gave a list of about 170 TCR beta chains associated with cytomegalovirus. Compared with equally common non-associated chains, HLA-associated TCR beta chains in a later analysis were more clonally expanded and had lower generation probabilities. In an earlier analysis of 587 of the donors, most TCR beta V segments were observed in productive rearrangements about 87% or about 30% of the time, broadly matching IMGT annotations. The authors suggested that the approach could potentially be generalized to other disease states and immunological phenotypes. An association between a missense DCLRE1C variant and V-gene and J-gene trimming of TCR beta chains was found in a later genetic analysis and replicated in an independent cohort. A further reported finding was that TCR beta sequences accurately predicted the HLA-A and HLA-B alleles for most subjects in the first cohort. The 87-base-pair reads could not distinguish some IMGT-functional V segments, including TRBV6-2 and TRBV6-3, so those segments were excluded. Because HLA typing was unavailable for some donors at each locus, only the typed subset was used in association tests. The earlier analysis of 587 of the donors excluded fewer than 20 rarely observed V segments, including chromosome 9 orphons, because counts were too low. A group of highly shared sequence variants was considered likely to be a technical artifact of the sequencing pipeline.

The clonotype originates from a middle-aged woman in good health and CMV-seronegative. The chain links TRBV6-6 with TRBJ1-2; confidence is insufficient to name the D gene. Material for sequencing was PBMCs. The CDR3 in this case is CASTLPGSQGGYTF. Here is the DNA: TGTGCCAGCACCTTGCCGGGATCTCAAGGCGGCTACACCTTC.